The rows below give T cell receptor beta chains drawn from one sample of a study of T cell clones after liver transplantation. The table came from immunoSEQ multiplex PCR; TCRdb's copy has only in-frame clones and leaves some out. The sample includes roughly 80,000 clones, about 82% of them seen just once. Material: CD4+ T cells from blood, obtained about 46 months after liver transplant. These receptor sequences come from a human patient who received a liver transplant. Some T cells here may be from the graft donor. CDR3s include the opening cysteine and the closing phenylalanine or tryptophan. A D gene is named only where the DNA matches it firmly. Size is stated for part of the rows, as once, few or many counts, or as a class when the clone is expanded.

.,TRBJ1-5,TRBV5-1,TRBD1,TGCGCCAGCAGCCCCTGGGGAGGGGGCGAACAGCCCCAGCATTTT,CASSPWGGGEQPQHF
.,TRBJ1-4,TRBV9,TRBD1,TGTGCCAGCAGCGGGGGGACAGGGGGGGGCGAAAAACTGTTTTTT,CASSGGTGGGEKLFF
.,TRBJ2-7,TRBV29-1,.,TGCAGCGTGAAAGACCTGGGGACCTCTCATAGCGAGCAGTACTTC,CSVKDLGTSHSEQYF
.,TRBJ2-7,TRBV6-1,.,TGTGCCAGCAGAGACGGACTGTCAACCTACGAGCAGTACTTC,CASRDGLSTYEQYF
.,TRBJ1-2,TRBV28,.,TGTGCCAGCAGTTTAAGTACAGGATATTATGGCTACACCTTC,CASSLSTGYYGYTF
.,TRBJ1-5,TRBV7-2,TRBD1,TGTGCCAGCAGTTCGGGACAGGGAAGCAATCAGCCCCAGCATTTT,CASSSGQGSNQPQHF
.,TRBJ2-5,TRBV5-4,.,TGTGCCAGCAGCCGGGGGGGACAGCAAGAGACCCAGTACTTC,CASSRGGQQETQYF
once,TRBJ2-7,TRBV5-5,.,TGTGCCAGCAGCTGGGGCGCGTCCTACGAGCAGTACTTC,CASSWGASYEQYF
.,TRBJ2-4,TRBV15,.,TGTGCCACCAGCAGAGGAACGGGGGCGGGCCTAGCCAAAAACATTCAGTACTTC,CATSRGTGAGLAKNIQYF
.,TRBJ1-5,TRBV7-9,.,TGTGCCAGCAGTTGGGGGTCCGATCGTAATCAGCCCCAGCATTTT,CASSWGSDRNQPQHF
few,TRBJ2-7,TRBV9,.,TGTGCCAGCAGCGTAGGGGCCGGCTCAGCAGACGAGCAGTACTTC,CASSVGAGSADEQYF
few,TRBJ1-2,TRBV5-1,.,TGCGCCAGCAGCTTAGACACACCTAACTATGGCTACACCTTC,CASSLDTPNYGYTF
.,TRBJ1-5,TRBV7-2,TRBD1,TGTGCCAGCAGCTTAGGCCCCGGGACAGGGGCTGGACAGCCCCAGCATTTT,CASSLGPGTGAGQPQHF
.,TRBJ1-1,TRBV27,TRBD1,TGTGCCAGCAGGCCCCTACAGGGGGCGGAGGCTGAAGCTTTCTTT,CASRPLQGAEAEAFF
.,TRBJ1-5,TRBV2,.,TGTGCCAGCAGTGAAAGGACCAGGGGTCAGCCCCAGCATTTT,CASSERTRGQPQHF
.,TRBJ2-5,TRBV19,.,TGTGCCACCCGTCCCGGTCCGGGGGTGATGGAGACCCAGTACTTC,CATRPGPGVMETQYF
once,TRBJ1-3,TRBV21-1,.,TGTGCCAGCAGCAAAGGGGGGACAGGGGGTTTAACGGGGCCCTCTGGAAACACCATATATTTT,CASSKGGTGGLTGPSGNTIYF
.,TRBJ1-1,TRBV30,.,TGTGCCTGCCATGCTTGGGGGGCCAGGGTGGACACTGAAGCTTTCTTT,CACHAWGARVDTEAFF
.,TRBJ2-2,TRBV30,.,TGTGCCTGGAGTGCTTACGCCGGGGAGCTGTTTTTT,CAWSAYAGELFF
.,TRBJ1-2,TRBV29-1,TRBD1,TGCAGCGTAGGGGGCAGGAATACTCGGGACTATGGCTACACCTTC,CSVGGRNTRDYGYTF
.,TRBJ2-5,TRBV6-6,.,TGTGCCAGCAGTTCCTCCTACTTGGGGACCCAGTACTTC,CASSSSYLGTQYF
.,TRBJ1-1,TRBV5-1,.,TGCGCCAGCAGCCGGACCTCCGAGAACACTGAAGCTTTCTTT,CASSRTSENTEAFF
.,TRBJ2-3,TRBV11-2,TRBD2,TGTGCCAGCAGCTTAAGGGGACTAGAACTGGATACGCAGTATTTT,CASSLRGLELDTQYF
.,TRBJ1-2,TRBV2,TRBD1,TGTGCCAGCAGCAGACAGGGGGGCTACACCTTC,CASSRQGGYTF
once,TRBJ2-1,TRBV5-6,.,TGTGCCAGCAGCTTGTACGGACTGTACAATGAGCAGTTCTTC,CASSLYGLYNEQFF
once,TRBJ1-2,TRBV5-5,.,TGTGCCAGCAGCTTGGCGAGCGGACAATCTCTCTATGGCTACACCTTC,CASSLASGQSLYGYTF
.,TRBJ1-1,TRBV6-6,TRBD1,TGTGCCAGCAGCAAACAGGGGCTCTTGAACACTGAAGCTTTCTTT,CASSKQGLLNTEAFF
.,TRBJ1-3,TRBV5-4,.,TGTGCCAGCAGTTGGGGATCGGGAAACACCATATATTTT,CASSWGSGNTIYF
.,TRBJ2-7,TRBV6-1,.,TGTGCCAGCAGTCTTGGACATTTAAATTACTACGAGCAGTACTTC,CASSLGHLNYYEQYF
.,TRBJ2-7,TRBV5-4,TRBD2,TGTGCCAGCAGCTTACGACTAGCGGGAACCTACGAGCAGTACTTC,CASSLRLAGTYEQYF
once,TRBJ2-7,TRBV7-9,.,TGTGCCAGTACTTCGCAGGCGGCGCGGGAGCAGTACTTC,CASTSQAAREQYF
.,TRBJ1-4,TRBV19,TRBD1,TGTGCCAGTAGTATCCGCAGGGGGCTTGAAAATGAAAAACTGTTTTTT,CASSIRRGLENEKLFF
.,TRBJ1-4,TRBV6-1,.,TGTGCCAGCAGAGGAAGGGTGACGAATGAAAAACTGTTTTTT,CASRGRVTNEKLFF
.,TRBJ1-5,TRBV6-1,TRBD1,TGTGCCAGCAGTGAACAGGGGGGCAATCAGCCCCAGCATTTT,CASSEQGGNQPQHF
few,TRBJ1-1,TRBV7-8,.,TGTGCCAGCAGCCCGCGTCCTCGCCCTTCTGAAGCTTTCTTT,CASSPRPRPSEAFF
.,TRBJ2-5,TRBV6-5,.,TGTGCCAGCAGTTACTCAGGGGGGCAGGAGACCCAGTACTTC,CASSYSGGQETQYF
.,TRBJ2-3,TRBV2,.,TGTGCCACCGGGGTGGCCCCGGGTACGCAGTATTTT,CATGVAPGTQYF
.,TRBJ1-1,TRBV18,.,TGTGCCAGCTCACCACTTGGGACATCAGCTGAAGCTTTCTTT,CASSPLGTSAEAFF
few,TRBJ2-3,TRBV7-9,.,TGTGCCAGCAGCTTTGCGGCAGCATCCACAGATACGCAGTATTTT,CASSFAAASTDTQYF
.,TRBJ1-2,TRBV29-1,.,TGCAGCGTTGGCAGGGAAAATGGCTACACCTTC,CSVGRENGYTF
.,TRBJ2-1,TRBV29-1,TRBD2,TGCAGCGTTGAAGTCGGGGCTAGCGGGTCATGGGAGCAGTTCTTC,CSVEVGASGSWEQFF
.,TRBJ2-3,TRBV4-3,.,TGCGCCAGCAGCCTTGTAGCGGCGGGCACAGATACGCAGTATTTT,CASSLVAAGTDTQYF
.,TRBJ2-1,TRBV11-2,.,TGTGCCAGCAGCTTAGATCTAATGGGGGATGAGCAGTTCTTC,CASSLDLMGDEQFF
.,TRBJ1-2,TRBV30,.,TGTGCCTGGAGTCCTCGGGGGCGAGGAAACTATGGCTACACCTTC,CAWSPRGRGNYGYTF
.,TRBJ2-3,TRBV27,.,TGTGCCAGCAGTTTATGGATAGCAGGAGCAGATACGCAGTATTTT,CASSLWIAGADTQYF
.,TRBJ2-2,TRBV5-1,.,TGCGCCAGCAGCCCCTTCTTCACCGGGGAGCTGTTTTTT,CASSPFFTGELFF
.,TRBJ1-3,TRBV9,.,TGTGCCAGCTGCCGGGACCCCGGGGGAAACACCATATATTTT,CASCRDPGGNTIYF
few,TRBJ2-7,TRBV28,TRBD1,TGTGCCAGCAGTTTATGGCCGCAGGGGGCTCGGTACTTC,CASSLWPQGARYF
once,TRBJ1-3,TRBV6-5,.,TGTGCCAGCAGCCTACTCTCTGGAAACACCATATATTTT,CASSLLSGNTIYF
.,TRBJ1-5,TRBV2,.,TGTGCCAGCACCAGCGGGGAGACGAGCAATCAGCCCCAGCATTTT,CASTSGETSNQPQHF